The 14 T cell receptor beta chains reported below all come from one sample, sequenced in a study of PD-1 blockade in classical Hodgkin lymphoma. Using immunoSEQ multiplex PCR, the repertoire was profiled, and TCRdb retains in-frame clones only, with some absent. The table records about 24,000 clones, approximately 80% of them present only once. All trial patients relapsed after autologous stem cell transplantation. The source was peripheral blood mononuclear cells (PBMCs), collected at baseline. All receptors derive from a human donor with classical Hodgkin lymphoma.

The chain employs TRBV29-1 and TRBJ2-5; possible D gene TRBD1, 5 bases. CDR3 length: 16 residues. The germline gives CDR1 SQVTM, CDR2 ANQGSEA. V was shortened by 3 bases and J by 1 base, with 18 bases between the two germline ends. CDR3 coding DNA: TGCAGCGTTGACGACTCTTTAGAAGGGGTCCAAGAGACCCAGTACTTC. It specifies CSVDDSLEGVQETQYF.

The chain's CDR3 is CASSSGYSGNTIYF. The CDR3 nucleotides are TGTGCCAGCAGTTCAGGGTACTCTGGAAACACCATATATTTT. The chain links TRBV28 to TRBJ1-3; D is possibly TRBD1 (5 bases). V gave up 4 bases and J gave up 0 bases, with 7 bases separating them. Germline V lookup: CDR1 MDHEN, CDR2 SYDVKM. The CDR3 contains 14 residues.

The chain has TRBV6-5 and TRBJ1-5; D ambiguous. The CDR3 extends over 13 amino acids. The germline V and J ends were trimmed by 6 bases and 8 bases, with 14 bases remaining between them. From germline, CDR1 is MNHEY and CDR2 SVGAGI. The CDR3 DNA reads TGTGCCAGCAGACCCGACTGGGAAAAGCCCCAGCATTTT. Its translation: CASRPDWEKPQHF.

V and J are TRBV13 and TRBJ2-1, with D perhaps TRBD1 (5 bases). V was clipped by 1 base and J by 1 base, with 14 bases between them. The CDR3 is made up of 17 amino acids. Germline V CDR1 and CDR2: PRHDT, FYEKMQ (reference sequence). The CDR3 is CASSLVGALHSYNEQFF. The CDR3 DNA follows: TGTGCCAGCAGCTTAGTAGGGGCGCTACATTCCTACAATGAGCAGTTCTTC.

V usage is TRBV7-8 and J usage is TRBJ1-5; D gene ambiguous. Germline loops: CDR1 SGHVS, CDR2 FQNEAQ. V was trimmed by 1 base and J by 10 bases, leaving 17 bases between them. The CDR3 covers 15 residues. The CDR3 spells CASSLDTGVFNPQHF. Written as DNA, the CDR3 is TGTGCCAGCAGCTTAGATACTGGGGTATTTAACCCCCAGCATTTT.

This sequence joins TRBV28 and TRBJ2-1; possibly TRBD2 for D (6 bases). Germline lookup yields CDR1 MDHEN and CDR2 SYDVKM. The V end was cut by 6 bases, the J end by 7 bases, with 16 bases between. The length of the CDR3 is 14 residues. The CDR3 loop is CASRFGLPSNEQFF. DNA of the CDR3: TGTGCCAGCAGGTTCGGACTACCCTCTAATGAGCAGTTCTTC.

This clone counts as medium-sized. The gene calls are TRBV19 and TRBJ2-7, with a possible D match to TRBD1 (5 bases). The germline gives CDR1 LNHDA, CDR2 SQIVND (reference sequence). This CDR3 contains 14 residues. The germline V and J ends were trimmed by 5 bases and 3 bases, with 14 bases remaining between them. The CDR3 loop is CASSGAGLGYEQYF. CDR3 sequence (DNA): TGTGCCAGTAGTGGGGCAGGGTTAGGCTACGAGCAGTACTTC.

This clone was seen just once. The V and J genes are TRBV19 and TRBJ1-1, with D unclear. The CDR3 totals 13 residues. Germline V gives CDR1 LNHDA, CDR2 SQIVND (reference sequence). The V end was cut by 2 bases, the J end by 1 base, with 5 bases between. The CDR3 reads CASSITANTEAFF. CDR3 in DNA: TGTGCCAGTAGTATAACGGCGAACACTGAAGCTTTCTTT.

This clone was observed once. V and J are TRBV5-5 and TRBJ2-7, with D possibly being TRBD1 (6 bases). The CDR3 has 16 residues. Per the germline V gene, CDR1 is SGHKS and CDR2 is YYEKEE (reference sequence). The V and J ends lost 4 bases and 0 bases respectively, with 17 bases between them. The CDR3 loop is CASSPRTAFSSYEQYF. The CDR3 region has the DNA TGTGCCAGCAGCCCTCGGACAGCCTTTAGCTCCTACGAGCAGTACTTC.

The V and J genes are TRBV7-2 and TRBJ2-7; the match to TRBD1 covers 7 bases. Losses at the gene ends were 0 bases for V and 6 bases for J; bases not matched to a gene: 11. The germline gives CDR1 SGHTA, CDR2 FQGNSA. The CDR3 is made up of 16 amino acids. This CDR3 reads CASSLAPTGVKVEQYF. The CDR3 nucleotides read TGTGCCAGCAGCTTAGCGCCAACAGGGGTTAAGGTCGAGCAGTACTTC.

This chain links TRBV4-2 with TRBJ1-1, with D maybe TRBD1 (5 bases). Germline V gene lookup returns CDR1 LGHNA and CDR2 YNFKEQ. The V end was cut by 3 bases, the J end by 6 bases, with 11 bases between. This CDR3 region has 13 residues. The CDR3 DNA sequence: TGTGCCAGCAGCCAGCCCGCGGGGGCTGAAGCTTTCTTT. It codes for CASSQPAGAEAFF.

In nucleotides, the CDR3 is TGCGCCAGCAGCTTGGAAGTTTCCGAGACCCAGTACTTC. Its translation is CASSLEVSETQYF. The genes are TRBV5-1 and TRBJ2-5; D not resolved. Germline CDR1 is SGHRS and CDR2 is YFSETQ. The CDR3 consists of 13 residues. V was cut by 0 bases and J by 5 bases, with 8 bases left in between.

The genes are TRBV2 and TRBJ1-2, with D maybe TRBD1 (6 bases). This CDR3 spans 14 amino acids. V lost 6 bases and J 4 bases, leaving 15 bases between the germline ends. CDR1 and CDR2 (germline): SNHLY, FYNNEI. CDR3 coding DNA: TGTGCCAGCAGCGAACGACAGACAGGCTATGGCTACACCTTC. Translation: CASSERQTGYGYTF.

The gene calls are TRBV4-2 and TRBJ2-3, with 12 bases lining up with TRBD2. There are 17 residues in the CDR3. V lost 0 bases, J lost 5 bases, and 6 bases stayed unmatched. Germline V gene lookup returns CDR1 LGHNA and CDR2 YNFKEQ. This CDR3 is CASSQDPSGGALDTQYF. Written as DNA, the CDR3 is TGTGCCAGCAGCCAAGACCCTAGCGGGGGGGCCTTAGATACGCAGTATTTT.